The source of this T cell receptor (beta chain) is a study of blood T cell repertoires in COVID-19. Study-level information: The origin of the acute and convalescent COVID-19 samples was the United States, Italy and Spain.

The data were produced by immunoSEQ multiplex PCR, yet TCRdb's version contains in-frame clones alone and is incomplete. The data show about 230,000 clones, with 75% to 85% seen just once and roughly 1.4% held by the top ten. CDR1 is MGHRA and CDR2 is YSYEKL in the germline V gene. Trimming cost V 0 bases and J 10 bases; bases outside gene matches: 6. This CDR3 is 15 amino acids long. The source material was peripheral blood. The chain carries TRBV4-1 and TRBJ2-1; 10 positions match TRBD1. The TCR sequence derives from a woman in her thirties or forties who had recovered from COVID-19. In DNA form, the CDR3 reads TGCGCCAGCAGCCAAGACCGGGACAGGGGACGGGAGCAGTTCTTC. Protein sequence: CASSQDRDRGREQFF.